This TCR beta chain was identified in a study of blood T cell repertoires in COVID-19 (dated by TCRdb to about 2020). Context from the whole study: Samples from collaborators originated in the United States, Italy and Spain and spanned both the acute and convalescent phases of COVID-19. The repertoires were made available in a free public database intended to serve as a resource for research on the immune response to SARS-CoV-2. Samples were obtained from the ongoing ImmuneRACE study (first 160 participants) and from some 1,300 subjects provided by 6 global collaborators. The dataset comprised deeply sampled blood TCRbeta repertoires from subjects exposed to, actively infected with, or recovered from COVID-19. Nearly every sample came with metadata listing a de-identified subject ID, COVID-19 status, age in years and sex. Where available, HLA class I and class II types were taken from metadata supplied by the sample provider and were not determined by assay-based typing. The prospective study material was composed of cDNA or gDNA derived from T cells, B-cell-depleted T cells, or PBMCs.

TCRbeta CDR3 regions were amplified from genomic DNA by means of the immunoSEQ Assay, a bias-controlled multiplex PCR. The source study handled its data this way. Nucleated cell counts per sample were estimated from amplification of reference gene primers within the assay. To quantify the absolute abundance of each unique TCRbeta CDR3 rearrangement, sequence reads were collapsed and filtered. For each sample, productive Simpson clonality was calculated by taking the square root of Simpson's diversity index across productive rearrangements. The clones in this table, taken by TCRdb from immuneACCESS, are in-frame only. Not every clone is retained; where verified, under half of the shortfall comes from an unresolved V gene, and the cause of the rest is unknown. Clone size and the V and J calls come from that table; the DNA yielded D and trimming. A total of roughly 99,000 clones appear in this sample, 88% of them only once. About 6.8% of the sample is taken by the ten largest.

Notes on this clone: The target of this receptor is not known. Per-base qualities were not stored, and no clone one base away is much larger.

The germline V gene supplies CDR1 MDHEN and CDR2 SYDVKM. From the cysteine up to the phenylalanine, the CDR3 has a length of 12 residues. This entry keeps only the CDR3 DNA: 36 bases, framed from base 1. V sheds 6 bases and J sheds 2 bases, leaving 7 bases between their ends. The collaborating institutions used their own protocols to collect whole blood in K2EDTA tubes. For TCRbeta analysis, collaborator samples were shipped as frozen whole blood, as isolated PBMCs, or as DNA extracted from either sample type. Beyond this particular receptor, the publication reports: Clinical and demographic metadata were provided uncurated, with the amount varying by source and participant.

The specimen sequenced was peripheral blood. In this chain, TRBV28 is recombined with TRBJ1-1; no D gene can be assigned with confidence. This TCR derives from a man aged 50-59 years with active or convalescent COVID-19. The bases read TGTGCCAGCAGCTACCATAACACTGAAGCTTTCTTT. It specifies CASSYHNTEAFF.